The 6 T cell receptor beta chains below were found in one sample sequenced in a study of PD-L1 blockade in urothelial cancer. Using immunoSEQ multiplex PCR, the repertoire was profiled, and TCRdb retains in-frame clones only, with some absent. The sample has under 130,000 clones, under 85% seen once. The input for sequencing was PBMCs, taken around atezolizumab (anti-PD-L1) treatment. Receptors originate from a man between 50 and 59 years old with urothelial cancer.

This sequence joins TRBV15 and TRBJ2-5; D might be TRBD1 (5 bases). CDR3 length equals 13 residues. The germline CDR1 and CDR2 sequences are LNHNV and YYDKDF (reference sequence). With 0 bases removed from V and 4 bases from J, the gap between germline ends came to 6 bases. As DNA, the CDR3 is TGTGCCACCAGCAGAGATCAGGGAGAGACCCAGTACTTC. It translates to CATSRDQGETQYF.

The chain joins TRBV7-9 to TRBJ2-1, with TRBD2 matching 11 bases. The junction had 8 bases not matched to a gene; V was cut back by 6 bases and J by 10 bases. The CDR3 has 14 residues. Looked up from germline, CDR1 is SEHNR and CDR2 is FQNEAQ (reference sequence). The CDR3 sequence: CASRGTSGLGEQFF. Here the CDR3 DNA reads TGTGCCAGCAGGGGGACTAGCGGCCTCGGGGAGCAGTTCTTC. The full variable domain, completed using reference TRBV7-9 and TRBJ2-1, is DTGVSQNPRHKITKRGQNVTFRCDPISEHNRLYWYRQTLGQGPEFLTYFQNEAQLEKSRLLSDRFSAERPKGSFSTLEIQRTEQGDSAMYLCASRGTSGLGEQFFGPGTRLTVL.

The chain joins TRBV28 to TRBJ1-4; TRBD1 is a possible D gene (6 bases). Germline V gene data show CDR1 as MDHEN and CDR2 as SYDVKM. V shed 2 bases and J shed 2 bases, with 15 bases lying between them. The CDR3 has 17 residues. CDR3 residues: CASSLVGGRGTNEKLFF. The CDR3 coding sequence is TGTGCCAGCAGTTTAGTGGGGGGGCGCGGGACTAATGAAAAACTGTTTTTT. The complete variable domain, with remaining parts taken from reference TRBV28 and TRBJ1-4, reads DVKVTQSSRYLVKRTGEKVFLECVQDMDHENMFWYRQDPGLGLRLIYFSYDVKMKEKGDIPEGYSVSREKKERFSLILESASTNQTSMYLCASSLVGGRGTNEKLFFGSGTQLSVL.

This clone was detected a few times. The chain couples TRBV6-5 to TRBJ1-6; TRBD1 might be the D (5 bases). V was shortened by 2 bases and J by 9 bases, with 11 bases between the two germline ends. CDR1 is MNHEY, CDR2 SVGAGI, per germline. This CDR3 contains 14 residues. The CDR3 sequence: CASSYLQRGSPLHF. The CDR3 DNA sequence: TGTGCCAGCAGTTACCTACAAAGGGGTTCACCCCTCCACTTT.

The chain carries TRBV4-1 and TRBJ2-5; weak D call: TRBD1 (6 bases). Per the germline V gene, CDR1 is MGHRA and CDR2 is YSYEKL. This CDR3 is built from 17 residues. With 1 base removed from V and 3 bases from J, the gap between germline ends came to 18 bases. The DNA of the CDR3 is TGCGCCAGCAGCCAAGCCCGGGGCAGGGGTGGGGAAGAGACCCAGTACTTC. Its protein product is CASSQARGRGGEETQYF.

The chain uses TRBV28 and TRBJ1-2, with D perhaps matching TRBD1 (6 bases). The CDR3 has 19 residues. The germline V and J ends were trimmed by 4 bases and 4 bases, with 28 bases remaining between them. CDR1 is MDHEN, CDR2 SYDVKM, per germline. For the CDR3, the DNA is TGTGCCAGCAGTTCCGCGGGGGGGGCAGGGCACGGAAGAGTCTATGGCTACACCTTC. Translation: CASSSAGGAGHGRVYGYTF.